Following are 5 T cell receptor beta chains from one sample sequenced in a study of control samples from healthy donors and cancer patients. Using immunoSEQ multiplex PCR, the repertoire was profiled, and TCRdb retains in-frame clones only, with some absent. There are around 81,000 clones in the sample; just over 90% occur only once, and around 1.5% lies in the top ten. The sample taken for sequencing was blood. The receptors were gathered from a woman between 25 and 40 years old in good health.

The chain has TRBV5-1 and TRBJ2-1, with 9 bases lining up with TRBD1. The germline V gene has CDR1 SGHRS and CDR2 YFSETQ. The CDR3 runs to 15 residues. V was clipped by 5 bases and J by 4 bases; unmatched bases: 7. The CDR3 DNA reads TGCGCCAGCAGTTCCGGGACAGGGACGTACAATGAGCAGTTCTTC. Translation gives CASSSGTGTYNEQFF.

The gene calls are TRBV27 and TRBJ2-1; D is possibly TRBD2 (5 bases). This CDR3 has 19 residues. Trimming cost V 6 bases and J 4 bases, with 28 bases left between them. Germline loops: CDR1 MNHEY, CDR2 SMNVEV (reference sequence). CDR3 protein: CASSGPPERPSRTYNEQFF. The CDR3 DNA reads as TGTGCCAGCAGCGGCCCTCCCGAACGCCCTAGCAGGACTTACAATGAGCAGTTCTTC.

The genes are TRBV3-1 (or the pseudogene TRBV3-2) and TRBJ2-1; D not resolved. The germline V gene has CDR1 LGHDT and CDR2 YNNKEL (reference sequence). Trimming shortened V by 2 bases and J by 2 bases, and 10 bases separated the two germline ends. The CDR3 has 15 amino acids. In DNA, the CDR3 is TGTGCCAGCAGCCAAAGGCCGGTTGCCTACAATGAGCAGTTCTTC. Translating gives CASSQRPVAYNEQFF.

V is TRBV9 and J is TRBJ1-1, with TRBD1 identical over 8 bases. V gave up 8 bases and J gave up 1 base; unmatched junction bases: 4. The germline V gene encodes CDR1 SGDLS and CDR2 YYNGEE. This CDR3 has 13 residues. In DNA form, the CDR3 reads TGTGCCAGTAAGGGACAGGAGAACACTGAAGCTTTCTTT. Translated, it gives CASKGQENTEAFF.

The genes are TRBV7-3 and TRBJ2-1; 12 bases align to TRBD2. CDR3 length equals 17 residues. CDR1 is SGHTA, CDR2 FQGTGA, per germline. J gave up 7 bases and V 5 bases, and 12 bases lay outside the gene matches. The CDR3 reads CASSPRPGLAGHNEQFF. The CDR3 bases are TGTGCCAGCAGCCCCCGCCCTGGACTAGCGGGACATAATGAGCAGTTCTTC. Together with reference TRBV7-3 and TRBJ2-1, the CDR3 gives the full variable domain: GAGVSQTPSNKVTEKGKYVELRCDPISGHTALYWYRQSLGQGPEFLIYFQGTGAADDSGLPNDRFFAVRPEGSVSTLKIQRTERGDSAVYLCASSPRPGLAGHNEQFFGPGTRLTVL.